This T cell receptor (beta chain) was identified in a study of T-cell memory formation after mild COVID-19. General observations from the study: The CD4+ clones that contracted clustered mainly within CM and EM, and the CD8+ clones concentrated in EMRA. Detection of some responders pre-infection suggested pre-existing cross-reactive memory T cells participated.

This clonotype was counted only a few times. Its antigen is currently unknown. The germline CDR1 and CDR2 sequences are MNHEY and SVGAGI. Trimming removed 1 base from V and 3 bases from J, with 15 bases in between. This CDR3 has 16 amino acids. Via MiXCR, TCRdb re-called the 5' RACE reads, giving one row per CDR3 protein. The data show almost 250,000 distinct CDR3 sequences, just over 15% seen once. The TCR comes from an adult woman who had mild COVID-19 (a few samples of this study predate the infection). Cell type and time point are not known. V and J are TRBV6-5 and TRBJ1-1; no clear D. The sequencing input was PBMCs or a T cell subset sorted from them (not recorded which). CDR3 DNA sequence: TGTGCCAGCAGTTACTATGGACCTCCCCGGGACACTGAAGCTTTCTTT. It yields the protein CASSYYGPPRDTEAFF.